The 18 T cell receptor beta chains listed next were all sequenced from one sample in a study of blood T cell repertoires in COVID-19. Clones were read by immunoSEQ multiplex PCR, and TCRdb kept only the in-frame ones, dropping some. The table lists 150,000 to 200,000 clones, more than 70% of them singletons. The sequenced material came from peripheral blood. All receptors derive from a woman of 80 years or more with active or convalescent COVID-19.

Here the CDR3 reads CASSMDSFNTEAFF. Written as DNA, the CDR3 is TGCGCCAGCAGCATGGACAGCTTTAACACTGAAGCTTTCTTT. The chain employs TRBV5-1 and TRBJ1-1; perhaps TRBD1 as D (6 bases). The length of the CDR3 is 14 residues. Trimming left V 4 bases short and J 2 bases short, with 12 bases between. Germline-derived CDR1 and CDR2 are SGHRS and YFSETQ.

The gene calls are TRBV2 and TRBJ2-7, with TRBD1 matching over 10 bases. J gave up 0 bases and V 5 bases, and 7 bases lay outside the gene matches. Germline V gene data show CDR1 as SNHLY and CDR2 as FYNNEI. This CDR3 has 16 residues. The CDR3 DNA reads TGTGCCAGCAGTCGACTGGGACAGGGGAACTCCTACGAGCAGTACTTC. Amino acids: CASSRLGQGNSYEQYF.

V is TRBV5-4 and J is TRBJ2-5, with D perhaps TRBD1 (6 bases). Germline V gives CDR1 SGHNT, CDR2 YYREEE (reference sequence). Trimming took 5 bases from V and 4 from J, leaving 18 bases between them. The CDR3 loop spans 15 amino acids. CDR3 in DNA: TGTGCCAGCAGGAAAGATCAGGGGTGGGGAGAGACCCAGTACTTC. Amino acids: CASRKDQGWGETQYF.

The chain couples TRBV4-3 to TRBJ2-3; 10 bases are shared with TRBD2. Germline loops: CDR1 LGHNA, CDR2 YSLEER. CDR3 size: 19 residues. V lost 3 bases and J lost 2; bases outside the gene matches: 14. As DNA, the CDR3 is TGCGCCAGCAGCCAGGTTTGGCCTAGCGGGGGAACATTCACAGATACGCAGTATTTT. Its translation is CASSQVWPSGGTFTDTQYF.

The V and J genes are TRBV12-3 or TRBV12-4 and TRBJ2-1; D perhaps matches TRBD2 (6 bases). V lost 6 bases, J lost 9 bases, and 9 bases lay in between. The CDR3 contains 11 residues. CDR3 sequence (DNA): TGTGCCAGCAGGTTGGGGGGTGAGCAGTTCTTC. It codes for CASRLGGEQFF.

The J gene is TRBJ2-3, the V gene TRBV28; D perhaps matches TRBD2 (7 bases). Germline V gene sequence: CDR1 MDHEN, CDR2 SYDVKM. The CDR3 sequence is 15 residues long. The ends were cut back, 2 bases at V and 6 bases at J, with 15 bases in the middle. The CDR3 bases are TGTGCCAGCAGTTTAACAGGGTGGGGAGGGGATACGCAGTATTTT. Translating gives CASSLTGWGGDTQYF.

DNA for the CDR3: TGTGCCAGTAGGCCCACAGGGAACACCGGGGAGCTGTTTTTT. Translated, it gives CASRPTGNTGELFF. The V call is TRBV19, the J call TRBJ2-2, with a weak D call TRBD1 (5 bases). V shed 6 bases and J shed 1 base, with 9 bases lying between them. Looked up from germline, CDR1 is LNHDA and CDR2 is SQIVND (reference sequence). CDR3 length: 14 residues.

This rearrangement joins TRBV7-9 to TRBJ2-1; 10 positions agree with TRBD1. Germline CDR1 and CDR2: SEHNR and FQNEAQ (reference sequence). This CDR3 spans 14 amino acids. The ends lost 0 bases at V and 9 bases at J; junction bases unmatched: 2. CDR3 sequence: CASSLAGQGTEQFF. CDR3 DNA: TGTGCCAGCAGCTTAGCGGGACAGGGGACTGAGCAGTTCTTC.

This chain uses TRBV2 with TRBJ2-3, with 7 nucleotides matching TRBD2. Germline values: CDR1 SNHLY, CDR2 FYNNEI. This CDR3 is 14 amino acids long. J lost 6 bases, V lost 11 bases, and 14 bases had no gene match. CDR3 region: CAGGVLSGADTQYF. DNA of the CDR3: TGTGCCGGAGGGGTTTTGAGCGGGGCCGATACGCAGTATTTT.

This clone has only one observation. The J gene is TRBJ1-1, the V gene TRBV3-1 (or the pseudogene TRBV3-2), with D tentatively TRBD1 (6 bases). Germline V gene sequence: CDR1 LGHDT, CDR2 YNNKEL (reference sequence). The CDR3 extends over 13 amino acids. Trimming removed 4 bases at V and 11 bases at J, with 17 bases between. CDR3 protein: CASSPFGGPRAFF. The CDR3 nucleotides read TGTGCCAGCAGCCCCTTTGGGGGCCCGCGGGCTTTCTTT.

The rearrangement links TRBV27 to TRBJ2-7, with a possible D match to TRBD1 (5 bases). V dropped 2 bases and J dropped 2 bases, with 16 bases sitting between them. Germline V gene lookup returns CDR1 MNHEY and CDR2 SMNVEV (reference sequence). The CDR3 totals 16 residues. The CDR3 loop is CASSLGAGSPTYEQYF. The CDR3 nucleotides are TGTGCCAGCAGTTTAGGGGCAGGGTCCCCCACCTACGAGCAGTACTTC.

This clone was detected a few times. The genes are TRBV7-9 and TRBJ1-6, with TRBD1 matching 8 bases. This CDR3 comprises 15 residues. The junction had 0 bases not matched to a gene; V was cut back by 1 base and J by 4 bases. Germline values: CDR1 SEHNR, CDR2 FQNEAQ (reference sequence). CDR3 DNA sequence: TGTGCCAGCAGCTTAGGACAGGGGTATAATTCACCCCTCCACTTT. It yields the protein CASSLGQGYNSPLHF.

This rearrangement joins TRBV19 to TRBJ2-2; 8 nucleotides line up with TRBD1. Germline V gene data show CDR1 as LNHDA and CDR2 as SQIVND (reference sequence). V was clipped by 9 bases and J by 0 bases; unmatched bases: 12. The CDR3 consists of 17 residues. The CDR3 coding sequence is TGTGCCAGGCCCCCTCAAGTCAGGGGGCCGAACACCGGGGAGCTGTTTTTT. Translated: CARPPQVRGPNTGELFF.

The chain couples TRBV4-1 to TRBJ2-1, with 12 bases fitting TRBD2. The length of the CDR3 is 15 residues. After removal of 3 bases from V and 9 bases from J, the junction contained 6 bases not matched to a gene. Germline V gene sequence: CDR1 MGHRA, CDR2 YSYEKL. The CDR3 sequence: CASSHPGLAGGEQFF. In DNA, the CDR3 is TGCGCCAGCAGCCACCCGGGACTAGCGGGCGGTGAGCAGTTCTTC.

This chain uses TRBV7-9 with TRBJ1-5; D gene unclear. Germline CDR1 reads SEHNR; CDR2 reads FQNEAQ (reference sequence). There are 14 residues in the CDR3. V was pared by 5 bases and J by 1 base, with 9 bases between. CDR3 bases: TGTGCCAGCAGCCGGAGCGGAAGCAATCAGCCCCAGCATTTT. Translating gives CASSRSGSNQPQHF.

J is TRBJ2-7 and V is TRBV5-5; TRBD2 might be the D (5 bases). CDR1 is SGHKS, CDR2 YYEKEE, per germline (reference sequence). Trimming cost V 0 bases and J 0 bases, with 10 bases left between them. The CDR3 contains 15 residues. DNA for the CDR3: TGTGCCAGCAGCTTGGCCCCGGGGTACTCCTACGAGCAGTACTTC. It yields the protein CASSLAPGYSYEQYF.

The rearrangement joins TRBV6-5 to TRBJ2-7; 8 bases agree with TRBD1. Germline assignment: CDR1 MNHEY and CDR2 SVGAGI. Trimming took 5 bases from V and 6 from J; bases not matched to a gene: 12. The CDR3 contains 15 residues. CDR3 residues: CASSRGPTGVGEQYF. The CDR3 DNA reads TGTGCCAGCAGTAGGGGGCCGACAGGGGTAGGCGAGCAGTACTTC.

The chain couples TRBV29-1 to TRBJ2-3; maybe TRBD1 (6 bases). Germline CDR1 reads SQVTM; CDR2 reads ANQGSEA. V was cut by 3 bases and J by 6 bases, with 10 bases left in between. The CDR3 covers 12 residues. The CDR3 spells CSVEWGRDTQYF. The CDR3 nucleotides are TGCAGCGTTGAGTGGGGGCGGGATACGCAGTATTTT.